This T cell receptor beta chain was found in a study of shared T cell receptors in the human thymus. TCRdb's copy holds only in-frame clones and misses some; the assay was immunoSEQ multiplex PCR. The repertoire holds some 700,000 clones, with over 75% as singletons. Germline V gene sequence: CDR1 SGHKS, CDR2 YYEKEE (reference sequence). V was trimmed by 4 bases and J by 8 bases, leaving 22 bases between them. The CDR3 length is 16 residues. These data were likewise used in another study, on human thymus T cells. According to that study: The donors were infants in Finland with congenital heart defects, otherwise immunologically healthy. Thymic tissue was derived from resections collected during corrective heart surgery. Related research described thymic repertoires that were highly overlapping among unrelated individuals.

The sequenced material came from thymocytes. The receptor was isolated from a boy less than two years old with a congenital heart defect. The chain links TRBV5-5 to TRBJ1-5, with TRBD1 as a possible D gene (6 bases). CDR3 protein: CASSPRLTGSMEPQHF. The CDR3 bases are TGTGCCAGCAGCCCGCGGCTTACAGGGTCCATGGAGCCCCAGCATTTT.